This T cell receptor beta chain was captured in a study of cytomegalovirus exposure and HLA in healthy donors. Study overall: Early released data had tens of millions of unique TCRs, all coming from HLA-typed donors. Among the roughly 430 genotyped donors, 70% to 90% were placed in the Caucasian-associated ancestry cluster. Findings and caveats of the study: In an earlier analysis, productive rearrangement rates for most beta V segments clustered near 87% or 30%.

Remarks on this clone: Its antigen is not known.

A multiplex PCR was run with 60 Vbeta primers and 13 Jbeta primers. TCRdb's copy holds only in-frame clones and misses some; the assay was immunoSEQ multiplex PCR. The ten most abundant clones cover more than 1.5% of a sample with 130,000 or so clones. Sequencing was performed on PBMCs. This clonotype was obtained from a woman in her 40s in good health and CMV-seropositive.

The CDR3 protein is CASSRGQGAIETQYF. In DNA form, the CDR3 reads TGTGCCAGCAGCCGAGGACAGGGGGCGATCGAGACCCAGTACTTC. This chain joins TRBV5-6 and TRBJ2-5; 11 nucleotides agree with TRBD1. V shed 4 bases and J 5 bases; nucleotides not matched to a gene: 7. Germline CDR1 is SGHDT and CDR2 is YYEEEE. This CDR3 contains 15 residues.